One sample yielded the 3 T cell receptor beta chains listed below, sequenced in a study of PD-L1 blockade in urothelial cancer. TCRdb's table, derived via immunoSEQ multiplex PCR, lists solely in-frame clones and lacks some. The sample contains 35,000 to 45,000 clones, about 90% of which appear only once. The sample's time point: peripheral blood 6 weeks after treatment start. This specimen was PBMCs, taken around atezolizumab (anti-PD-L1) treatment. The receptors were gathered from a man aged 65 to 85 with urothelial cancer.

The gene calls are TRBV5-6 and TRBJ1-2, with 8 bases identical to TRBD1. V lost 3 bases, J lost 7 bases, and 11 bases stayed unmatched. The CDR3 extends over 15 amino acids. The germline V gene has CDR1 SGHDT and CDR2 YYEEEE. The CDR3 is CASSSDRGRSRGYTF. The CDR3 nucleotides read TGTGCCAGCAGCTCAGACAGGGGTAGGTCGCGTGGCTACACCTTC.

The chain's CDR3 is CASSLTTNYGYTF. CDR3 nucleotides: TGTGCCAGCAGCTTAACTACAAACTATGGCTACACCTTC. The chain carries TRBV7-2 and TRBJ1-2; no clear D gene. CDR1 SGHTA and CDR2 FQGNSA come from the germline V gene. This CDR3 spans 13 amino acids. V was pared by 2 bases and J by 2 bases, with 6 bases between.

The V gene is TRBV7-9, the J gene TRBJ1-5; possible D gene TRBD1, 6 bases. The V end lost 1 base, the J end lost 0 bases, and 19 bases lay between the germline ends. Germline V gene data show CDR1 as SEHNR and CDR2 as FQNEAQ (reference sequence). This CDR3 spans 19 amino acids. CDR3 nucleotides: TGTGCCAGCAGCTTAGAGACAGGAGACCTACACCGTAGCAATCAGCCCCAGCATTTT. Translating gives CASSLETGDLHRSNQPQHF.